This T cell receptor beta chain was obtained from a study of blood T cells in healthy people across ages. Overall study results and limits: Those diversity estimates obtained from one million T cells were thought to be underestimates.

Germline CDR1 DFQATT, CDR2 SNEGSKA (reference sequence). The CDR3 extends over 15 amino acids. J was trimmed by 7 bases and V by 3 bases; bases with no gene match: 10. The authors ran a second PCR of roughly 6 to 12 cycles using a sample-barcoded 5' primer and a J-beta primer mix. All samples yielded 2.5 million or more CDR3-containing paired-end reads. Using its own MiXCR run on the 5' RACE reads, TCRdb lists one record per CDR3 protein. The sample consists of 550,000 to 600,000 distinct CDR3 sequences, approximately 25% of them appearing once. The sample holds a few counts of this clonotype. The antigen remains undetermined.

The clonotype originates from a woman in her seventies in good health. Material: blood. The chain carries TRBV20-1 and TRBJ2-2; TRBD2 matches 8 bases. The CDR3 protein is CSASSGGALYGELFF. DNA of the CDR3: TGCAGTGCTAGCTCCGGGGGGGCTCTTTACGGGGAGCTGTTTTTT.